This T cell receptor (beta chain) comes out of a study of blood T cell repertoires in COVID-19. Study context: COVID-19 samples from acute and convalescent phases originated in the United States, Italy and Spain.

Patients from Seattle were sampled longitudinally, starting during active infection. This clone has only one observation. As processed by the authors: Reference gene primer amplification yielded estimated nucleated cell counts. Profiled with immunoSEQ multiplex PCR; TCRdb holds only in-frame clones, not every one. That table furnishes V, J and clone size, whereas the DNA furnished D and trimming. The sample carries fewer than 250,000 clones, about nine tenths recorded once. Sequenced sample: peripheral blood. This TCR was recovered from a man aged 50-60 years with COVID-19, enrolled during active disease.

CDR3 region: CASSLSFRGFSPLHF. The CDR3 region has the DNA TGTGCCAGCAGTTTATCGTTCCGGGGATTTTCACCCCTCCACTTT. V is TRBV27 and J is TRBJ1-6; D is undetermined. The V gene lost 0 bases and the J gene lost 9 bases, with 12 bases spanning the gap. The CDR3 loop spans 15 amino acids. From germline, CDR1 is MNHEY and CDR2 SMNVEV (reference sequence).